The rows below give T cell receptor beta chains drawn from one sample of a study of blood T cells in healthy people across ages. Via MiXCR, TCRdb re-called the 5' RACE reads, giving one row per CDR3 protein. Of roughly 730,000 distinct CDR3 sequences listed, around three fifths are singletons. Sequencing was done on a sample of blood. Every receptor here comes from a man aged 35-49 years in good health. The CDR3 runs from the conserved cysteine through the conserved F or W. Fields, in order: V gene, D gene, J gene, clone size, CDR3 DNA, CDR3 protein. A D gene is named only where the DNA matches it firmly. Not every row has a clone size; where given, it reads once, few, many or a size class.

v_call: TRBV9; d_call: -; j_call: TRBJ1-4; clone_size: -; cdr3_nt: TGTGCCAGCAGCCCGACCACTGGGGAGTGGGAAAAACTGTTTTTT; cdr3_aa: CASSPTTGEWEKLFF
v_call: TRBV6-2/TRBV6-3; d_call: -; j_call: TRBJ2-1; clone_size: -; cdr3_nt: TGTGCCAGCAGTTACTCTTTGACACCGGGTGAGCAGTTCTTC; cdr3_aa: CASSYSLTPGEQFF
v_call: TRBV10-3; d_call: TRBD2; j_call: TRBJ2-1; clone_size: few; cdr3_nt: TGTGCCATCAGTGAGAGCCTAGCGGGGGCCGGAGAGCAGTTCTTC; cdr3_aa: CAISESLAGAGEQFF
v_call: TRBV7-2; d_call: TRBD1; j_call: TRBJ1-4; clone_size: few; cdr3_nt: TGTGCCAGCAGCGACAGGACAGGGGGAAATGAAAAACTGTTTTTT; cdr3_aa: CASSDRTGGNEKLFF
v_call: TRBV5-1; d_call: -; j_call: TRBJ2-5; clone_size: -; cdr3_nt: TGCGCCAGCAGCTTGGCCGGGACTCAGGAGGAGACCCAGTACTTC; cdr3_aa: CASSLAGTQEETQYF
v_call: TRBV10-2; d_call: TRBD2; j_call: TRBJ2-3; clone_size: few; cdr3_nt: TGCGCCAGCAGCCTAATAAAACCGGGACTAGCGGGATACACAGATACGCAGTATTTT; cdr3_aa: CASSLIKPGLAGYTDTQYF
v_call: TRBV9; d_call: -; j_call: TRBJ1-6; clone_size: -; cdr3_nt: TGTGCCAGCGGGGAGGGGAATAATTCACCCCCCCACTTT; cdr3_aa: CASGEGNNSPPHF
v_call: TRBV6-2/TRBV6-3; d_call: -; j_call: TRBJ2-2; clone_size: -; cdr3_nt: TGTGCCAGCAGAGCAGGGGGGTTTGCCGGGGAGCTGTTTTTT; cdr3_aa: CASRAGGFAGELFF
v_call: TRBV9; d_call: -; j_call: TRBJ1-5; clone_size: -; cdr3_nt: TGTGCCGGCAGCTCACGGACCAATCAGCCCCAGCATTTT; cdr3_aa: CAGSSRTNQPQHF
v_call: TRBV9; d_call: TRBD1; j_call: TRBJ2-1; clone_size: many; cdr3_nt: TGTGCCAGCAGCCTCTTGACAGGGGACGTTGCTGAGCAGTTCTTC; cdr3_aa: CASSLLTGDVAEQFF
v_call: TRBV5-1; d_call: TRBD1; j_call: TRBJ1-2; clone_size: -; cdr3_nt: TGCGCCAGCAGCTTGGCCGTGGACAGGGGGCACGGTGGCTACACCTTC; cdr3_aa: CASSLAVDRGHGGYTF
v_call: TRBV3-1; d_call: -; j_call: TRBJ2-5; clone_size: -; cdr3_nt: TGTGCCAGCAGCCAAGATTTCAGGCAGGGAAAGACCCAGTACTTC; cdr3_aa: CASSQDFRQGKTQYF
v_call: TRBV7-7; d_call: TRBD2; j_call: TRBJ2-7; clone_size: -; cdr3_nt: TGTGCCAGCAGCACGAGCGCGGGAGCCTACGAGCAGTACTTC; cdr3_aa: CASSTSAGAYEQYF
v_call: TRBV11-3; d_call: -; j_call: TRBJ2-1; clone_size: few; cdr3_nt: TGTGCCAGCAGCTTAAATTTAGGGCTAGCCGGCGCCTCGGATGAGCAGTTCTTC; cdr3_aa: CASSLNLGLAGASDEQFF
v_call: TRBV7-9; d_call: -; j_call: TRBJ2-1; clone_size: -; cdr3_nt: TGTGCCAGCAGCCTGTTGGGCGGCCAGACGAACAATGAGCAGTTCTTC; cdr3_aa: CASSLLGGQTNNEQFF
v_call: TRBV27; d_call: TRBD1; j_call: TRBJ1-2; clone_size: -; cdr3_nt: TGTGCCAGCTCCCTGACAGGGGGCAGGAACTATGGCTGCACCTTC; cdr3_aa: CASSLTGGRNYGCTF
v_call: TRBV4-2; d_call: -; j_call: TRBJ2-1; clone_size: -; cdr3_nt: TGTGCCAGCAGCCAATTGGTGGACAATGAGCAGTTCTTC; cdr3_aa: CASSQLVDNEQFF
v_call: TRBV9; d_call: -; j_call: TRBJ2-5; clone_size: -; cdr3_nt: TGTGCCAGCAGCGTCGCGATGGCCCCCGAGACCCAGTACTTC; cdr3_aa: CASSVAMAPETQYF
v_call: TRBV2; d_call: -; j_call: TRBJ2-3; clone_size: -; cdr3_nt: TGTGCCAGCAGTGACCTCAGCTCATGGGGGTATAGCACAGATACGCAGTATTTT; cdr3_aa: CASSDLSSWGYSTDTQYF